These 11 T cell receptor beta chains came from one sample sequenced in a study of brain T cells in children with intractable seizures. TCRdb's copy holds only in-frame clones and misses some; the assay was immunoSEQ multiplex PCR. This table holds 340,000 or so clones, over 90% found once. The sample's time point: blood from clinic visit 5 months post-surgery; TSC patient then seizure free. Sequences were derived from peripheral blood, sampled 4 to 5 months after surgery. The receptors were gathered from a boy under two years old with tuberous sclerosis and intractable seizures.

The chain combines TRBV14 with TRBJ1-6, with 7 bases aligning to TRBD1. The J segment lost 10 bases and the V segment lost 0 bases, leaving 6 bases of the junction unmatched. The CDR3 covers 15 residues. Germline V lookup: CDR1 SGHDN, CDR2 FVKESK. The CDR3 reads CASSQERDRYSPLHF. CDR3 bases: TGTGCCAGCAGCCAAGAGCGGGACAGATACTCACCCCTCCACTTT.

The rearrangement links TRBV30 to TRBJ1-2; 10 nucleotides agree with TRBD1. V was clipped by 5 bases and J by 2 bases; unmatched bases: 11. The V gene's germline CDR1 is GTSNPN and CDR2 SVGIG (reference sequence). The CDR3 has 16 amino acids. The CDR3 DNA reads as TGTGCCTGGGGGCCCCTTTTGGGACAGGGGAACTATGGCTACACCTTC. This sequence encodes CAWGPLLGQGNYGYTF.

CDR3 coding DNA: TGTGCCAGCAGCGGACCGGGACTAGCGGGGGGGCCGGGCACAGATACGCAGTATTTT. Its translation: CASSGPGLAGGPGTDTQYF. This chain links TRBV9 with TRBJ2-3, with 16 bases aligning to TRBD2. The V segment lost 3 bases and the J segment 1 base; nucleotides outside the gene matches: 8. Germline CDR1 reads SGDLS; CDR2 reads YYNGEE. The length of the CDR3 is 19 residues.

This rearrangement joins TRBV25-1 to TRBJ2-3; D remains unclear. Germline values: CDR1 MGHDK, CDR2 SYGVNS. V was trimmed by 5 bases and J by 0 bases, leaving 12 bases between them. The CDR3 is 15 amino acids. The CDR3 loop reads CASSHSDRSTDTQYF. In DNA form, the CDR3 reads TGTGCCAGCAGTCACTCGGACCGTAGCACAGATACGCAGTATTTT. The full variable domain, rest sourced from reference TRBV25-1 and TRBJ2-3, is EADIYQTPRYLVIGTGKKITLECSQTMGHDKMYWYQQDPGMELHLIHYSYGVNSTEKGDLSSESTVSRIRTEHFPLTLESARPSHTSQYLCASSHSDRSTDTQYFGPGTRLTVL.

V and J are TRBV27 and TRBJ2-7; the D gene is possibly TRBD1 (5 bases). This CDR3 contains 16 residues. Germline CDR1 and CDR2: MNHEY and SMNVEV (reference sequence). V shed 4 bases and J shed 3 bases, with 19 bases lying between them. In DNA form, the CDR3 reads TGTGCCAGCAGTTCACTACCACTACAGGTCGGCTACGAGCAGTACTTC. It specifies CASSSLPLQVGYEQYF.

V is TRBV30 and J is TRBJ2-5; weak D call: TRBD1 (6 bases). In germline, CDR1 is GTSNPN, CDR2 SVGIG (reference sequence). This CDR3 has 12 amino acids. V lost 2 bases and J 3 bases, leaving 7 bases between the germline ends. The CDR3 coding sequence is TGTGCCTGGAGTCCAGGGGAAGAGACCCAGTACTTC. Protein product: CAWSPGEETQYF.

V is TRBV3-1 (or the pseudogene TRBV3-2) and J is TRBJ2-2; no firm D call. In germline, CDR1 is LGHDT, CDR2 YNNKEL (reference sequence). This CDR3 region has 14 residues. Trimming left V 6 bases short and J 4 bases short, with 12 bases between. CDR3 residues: CASSLLPGTGELFF. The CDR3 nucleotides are TGTGCCAGCAGTCTCCTCCCGGGCACCGGGGAGCTGTTTTTT.

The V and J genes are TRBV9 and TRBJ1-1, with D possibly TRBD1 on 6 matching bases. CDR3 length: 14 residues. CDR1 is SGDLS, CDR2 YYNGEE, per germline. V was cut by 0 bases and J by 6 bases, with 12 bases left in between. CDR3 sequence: CASSVVPGDAEAFF. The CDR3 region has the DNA TGTGCCAGCAGCGTAGTACCAGGGGACGCTGAAGCTTTCTTT.

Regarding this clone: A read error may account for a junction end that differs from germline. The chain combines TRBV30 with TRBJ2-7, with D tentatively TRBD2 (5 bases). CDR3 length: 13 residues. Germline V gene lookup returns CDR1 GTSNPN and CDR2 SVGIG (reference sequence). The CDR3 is CVWRPGIGYEQYF. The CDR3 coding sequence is TGTGTCTGGAGACCGGGGATCGGGTACGAGCAGTACTTC.

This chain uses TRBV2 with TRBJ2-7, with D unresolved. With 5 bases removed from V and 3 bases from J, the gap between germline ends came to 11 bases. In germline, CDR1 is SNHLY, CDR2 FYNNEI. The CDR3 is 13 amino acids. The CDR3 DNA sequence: TGTGCCAGCAGTAAGGGTGCGAGCTACGAGCAGTACTTC. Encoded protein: CASSKGASYEQYF. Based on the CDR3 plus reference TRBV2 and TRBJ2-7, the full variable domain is EPEVTQTPSHQVTQMGQEVILRCVPISNHLYFYWYRQILGQKVEFLVSFYNNEISEKSEIFDDQFSVERPDGSNFTLKIRSTKLEDSAMYFCASSKGASYEQYFGPGTRLTVT.

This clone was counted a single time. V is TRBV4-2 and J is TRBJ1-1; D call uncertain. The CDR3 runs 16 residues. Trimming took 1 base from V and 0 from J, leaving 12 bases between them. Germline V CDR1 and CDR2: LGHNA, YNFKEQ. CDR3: CASSQAHRTMNTEAFF. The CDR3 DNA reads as TGTGCCAGCAGCCAAGCCCATCGGACCATGAACACTGAAGCTTTCTTT.